This T cell receptor beta chain was documented in a study of T cell responses to AZD1222 COVID-19 vaccine. General study findings and limits: Only 5 or 6 individuals given AZD1222 were seropositive at baseline. Spike-specific TCR breadth and depth went up after people got two AZD1222 doses. Spike regions recognized by vaccine-associated CD4 TCRs spanned the protein, led by 160-218 and 743-854.

V was shortened by 4 bases and J by 5 bases, with 14 bases between the two germline ends. The CDR3 contains 14 residues. Germline V gene data show CDR1 as MNHEY and CDR2 as SVGAGI. Assay: immunoSEQ multiplex PCR; the TCRdb copy retains only in-frame clones and omits some. In the table there are about 180,000 clones, 85% to 95% of which are singletons. On this clone itself: Its antigen is not identified.

The sample was peripheral blood, taken 28 days after the second AZD1222 dose. This receptor was obtained from an adult who received the AZD1222 COVID-19 vaccine. The rearrangement links TRBV6-5 to TRBJ1-2; D perhaps matches TRBD1 (5 bases). In nucleotides, the CDR3 is TGTGCCAGCAGTTTACGGGGCCATTATTATGGCTACACCTTC. It translates to CASSLRGHYYGYTF.